The 8 T cell receptor beta chains reported below all come from one sample, sequenced in a study of blood T cell repertoires in COVID-19. Profiling relied on immunoSEQ multiplex PCR, and the TCRdb table lists in-frame clones only, not all of them. The sample holds a few hundred thousand clones, around four fifths seen once. What was sequenced was peripheral blood. The receptors here all came from an older woman who had recovered from COVID-19.

This chain connects TRBV9 to TRBJ2-6; D is undetermined. V lost 0 bases and J 3 bases, leaving 13 bases between the germline ends. Looked up from germline, CDR1 is SGDLS and CDR2 is YYNGEE. The CDR3 consists of 17 residues. The DNA for the CDR3 is TGTGCCAGCAGCGTAGACGATCTGGGCCTTGGGGCCAACGTCCTGACTTTC. Translated: CASSVDDLGLGANVLTF.

The chain joins TRBV2 to TRBJ1-2; 7 nucleotides agree with TRBD1. This CDR3 is 14 amino acids long. V trimming: 1 base; J trimming: 7 bases; junction bases outside the gene matches: 6. The germline CDR1 and CDR2 sequences are SNHLY and FYNNEI. The DNA of the CDR3 is TGTGCCAGCAGTGAAGACAGGGGAGTTCCTGGCTACACCTTC. Translating it yields CASSEDRGVPGYTF.

This clone has only a few counts. The chain has TRBV10-3 and TRBJ1-6; the D gene is possibly TRBD1 (6 bases). The CDR3 has 15 amino acids. Germline CDR1 ENHRY, CDR2 SYGVKD. V was pared by 2 bases and J by 10 bases, with 15 bases between. CDR3 amino acids: CAISEGHRARSPLHF. DNA for the CDR3: TGTGCCATCAGTGAGGGGCACAGGGCACGGTCACCCCTCCACTTT.

This chain links TRBV5-4 with TRBJ2-3, with 9 bases matching TRBD2. CDR1 SGHNT and CDR2 YYREEE come from the germline V gene (reference sequence). The length of the CDR3 is 15 residues. The V gene end was trimmed by 0 bases and the J gene end by 5 bases; junction bases not matched to a gene: 4. CDR3 DNA sequence: TGTGCCAGCAGCTTGGCCGCGGGGGGGAGAGATACGCAGTATTTT. Translation gives CASSLAAGGRDTQYF.

Note on this clone: Distinct nucleotide sequences in the sample also encode this CDR3. This chain uses TRBV9 with TRBJ2-1, with 12 bases fitting TRBD2. Germline CDR1 is SGDLS and CDR2 is YYNGEE. The V segment lost 3 bases and the J segment 3 bases; nucleotides outside the gene matches: 1. The CDR3 runs 15 residues. CDR3 nucleotide sequence: TGTGCCAGCAGCGCTAGCGGGGGGGACTACAATGAGCAGTTCTTC. Translating gives CASSASGGDYNEQFF.

The J gene is TRBJ2-1, the V gene TRBV6-1, with 15 bases matching TRBD2. Germline V gene lookup returns CDR1 MNHNS and CDR2 SASEGT. The CDR3 consists of 16 residues. The V and J ends lost 4 bases and 6 bases, in that order; junction bases with no gene match: 4. CDR3 sequence: CASSAGLAGGTNEQFF. The CDR3, as DNA: TGTGCCAGCAGTGCGGGACTAGCGGGGGGTACCAATGAGCAGTTCTTC.

CDR3 nucleotides: TGTGCCTGGAGAGGGGGCGGGGGCTACACCTTC. Translation: CAWRGGGGYTF. The V gene is TRBV30, the J gene TRBJ1-2; 7 bases agree with TRBD1. There are 11 residues in the CDR3. The germline V gene encodes CDR1 GTSNPN and CDR2 SVGIG (reference sequence). Trimming took 3 bases from V and 8 from J; bases not matched to a gene: 3.

The rearrangement joins TRBV6-4 to TRBJ1-6; 9 bases are shared with TRBD1. This CDR3 region has 14 residues. Trimming at V came to 5 bases and at J to 9 bases, leaving 5 bases not matched to a gene. Germline V lookup: CDR1 MRHNA, CDR2 SNTAGT. The CDR3 protein is CASSPGQGVSPLHF. CDR3 nucleotides: TGTGCCAGCAGTCCGGGACAGGGCGTTTCACCCCTCCACTTT.